The subject of this entry is one TCR beta chain. What it binds is unknown. Here immunoSEQ multiplex PCR was the method, and the copy in TCRdb shows in-frame clones only, minus some. The data contain about 93,000 clones, 88% of them singletons. The sample originates from a study of radiotherapy plus CTLA-4 blockade in lung cancer. Study-level points and caveats: Blood saw expansion of tumor-derived TCR clones after radiotherapy plus ipilimumab.

CDR3 length equals 16 residues. The ends lost 3 bases at V and 0 bases at J; junction bases unmatched: 4. The germline CDR1 and CDR2 sequences are SGHRS and YFSETQ. This receptor was obtained from a human donor with non-small cell lung cancer that progressed on radiotherapy plus ipilimumab. This sample comprised peripheral blood, obtained from a patient treated with radiotherapy plus ipilimumab. V gene TRBV5-1 combines with J gene TRBJ2-2, with 8 bases matching TRBD1. Here the CDR3 reads CASSSGQGANTGELFF. The DNA of the CDR3 is TGCGCCAGCAGCTCCGGACAGGGCGCGAACACCGGGGAGCTGTTTTTT.